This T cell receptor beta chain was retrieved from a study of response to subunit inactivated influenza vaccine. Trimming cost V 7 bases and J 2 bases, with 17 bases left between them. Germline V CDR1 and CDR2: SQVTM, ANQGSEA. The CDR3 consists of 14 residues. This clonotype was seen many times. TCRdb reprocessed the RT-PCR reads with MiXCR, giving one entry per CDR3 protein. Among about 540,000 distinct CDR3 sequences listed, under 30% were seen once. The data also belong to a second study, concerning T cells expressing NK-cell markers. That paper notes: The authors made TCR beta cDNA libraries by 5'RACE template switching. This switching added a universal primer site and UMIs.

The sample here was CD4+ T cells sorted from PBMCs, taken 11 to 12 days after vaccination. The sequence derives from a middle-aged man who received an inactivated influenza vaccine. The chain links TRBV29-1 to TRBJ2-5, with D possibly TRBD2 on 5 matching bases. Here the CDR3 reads CSARGLGPQETQYF. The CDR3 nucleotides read TGCAGCGCCCGAGGGCTTGGGCCTCAAGAGACCCAGTACTTC. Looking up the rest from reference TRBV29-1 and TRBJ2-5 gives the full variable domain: SAVISQKPSRDICQRGTSLTIQCQVDSQVTMMFWYRQQPGQSLTLIATANQGSEATYESGFVIDKFPISRPNLTFSTLTVSNMSPEDSSIYLCSARGLGPQETQYFGPGTRLLVL.